These 29 T cell receptor beta chains originate from one sample sequenced in a study of tumor-infiltrating lymphocytes in localized non-small cell lung cancer. Method: immunoSEQ multiplex PCR; TCRdb's copy keeps in-frame clones and lacks some. Of 9,500 to 13,000 clones in the sample, around 64% were seen once. Specimen: uninvolved lung tissue not adjacent to the tumor. These receptors were collected from a human donor with non-small cell lung cancer.

Concerning this clone itself: Other DNA variants within this sample encode the same CDR3. The J gene is TRBJ2-7, the V gene TRBV2, with 9 bases matching TRBD1. CDR1 and CDR2 from the germline V gene are SNHLY and FYNNEI. The CDR3 contains 13 residues. V shed 8 bases and J 3 bases; nucleotides not matched to a gene: 5. The CDR3 sequence: CASSRDRVYEQYF. The CDR3 DNA is TGTGCCAGCTCCCGGGACAGGGTCTACGAGCAGTACTTC.

V is TRBV5-1 and J is TRBJ2-3; D is tentatively TRBD1 or TRBD2 (5 bases each). CDR3 length equals 16 residues. V shed 4 bases and J shed 1 base, with 16 bases lying between them. The germline gives CDR1 SGHRS, CDR2 YFSETQ. CDR3 in amino acids: CASSRDLHSGTDTQYF. The CDR3 DNA reads as TGCGCCAGCAGCCGGGACCTCCATTCAGGCACAGATACGCAGTATTTT.

The chain combines TRBV20-1 with TRBJ1-2, with D maybe TRBD1 (5 bases). The CDR3 is 11 residues long. In germline, CDR1 is DFQATT, CDR2 SNEGSKA (reference sequence). Trimming took 4 bases from V and 5 from J, leaving 8 bases between them. The CDR3, as DNA: TGCAGTGCTACCGACAGTTATGGCTACACCTTC. Residues: CSATDSYGYTF.

J is TRBJ2-5 and V is TRBV29-1; TRBD2 might be the D (5 bases). V was shortened by 7 bases and J by 1 base, with 10 bases between the two germline ends. CDR3 length: 12 amino acids. Germline V gene sequence: CDR1 SQVTM, CDR2 ANQGSEA. CDR3 in DNA: TGCAGCGGGTCGGAGGCCCAAGAGACCCAGTACTTC. This gives the protein CSGSEAQETQYF.

The rearrangement links TRBV11-3 to TRBJ1-1; D unresolved. Germline CDR1 and CDR2: SGHNT and YENEEA. Trimming shortened V by 3 bases and J by 4 bases, and 12 bases separated the two germline ends. This CDR3 contains 14 residues. The CDR3 sequence is CASSLVGRSTEAFF. The CDR3 DNA is TGTGCCAGCAGCTTGGTAGGGCGGAGCACTGAAGCTTTCTTT.

This chain connects TRBV28 to TRBJ1-2, with TRBD1 as a possible D gene (6 bases). The ends were cut back, 6 bases at V and 6 bases at J, with 17 bases in the middle. Germline V CDR1 and CDR2: MDHEN, SYDVKM. CDR3 length: 14 residues. CDR3 sequence: CASSWGQALNGYTF. CDR3 bases: TGTGCCAGCAGCTGGGGGCAGGCCCTCAATGGCTACACCTTC.

The rearrangement uses TRBV19 and TRBJ1-1, with 7 bases identical to TRBD1. The CDR3 runs 13 residues. The V gene end was trimmed by 5 bases and the J gene end by 5 bases; junction bases not matched to a gene: 5. CDR1 is LNHDA, CDR2 SQIVND, per germline (reference sequence). In DNA, the CDR3 is TGTGCCAGTAGTGTAATACAGGGGACTGAAGCTTTCTTT. Encoded protein: CASSVIQGTEAFF.

This clone was seen more than once but under ten times. The chain employs TRBV11-2 and TRBJ1-1; D remains ambiguous. The CDR3 extends over 14 amino acids. From germline, CDR1 is SGHAT and CDR2 FQNNGV. Trimming shortened V by 5 bases and J by 8 bases, and 18 bases separated the two germline ends. The CDR3 loop is CASSPRANGPEAFF. The CDR3 bases are TGTGCCAGCAGCCCACGGGCAAACGGACCCGAAGCTTTCTTT.

Details on this clone: The junction departs from the called germline gene at one end, perhaps through a read error. V and J are TRBV7-3 and TRBJ2-1, with D uncertain. The CDR3 length is 14 residues. CDR1 is SGHTA, CDR2 FQGTGA, per germline. The CDR3 loop is CASSLTGSGNEQFF. The CDR3 DNA follows: TGTGCCAGCAGCCTAACCGGGTCCGGCAATGAGCAGTTCTTC. The full variable domain, in which reference TRBV7-3 and TRBJ2-1 provide the parts outside the CDR3, is GAGVSQTPSNKVTEKGKYVELRCDPISGHTALYWYRQSLGQGPEFLIYFQGTGAADDSGLPNDRFFAVRPEGSVSTLKIQRTERGDSAVYLCASSLTGSGNEQFFGPGTRLTVL.

The rearrangement uses TRBV6-1 and TRBJ2-2, with 9 nucleotides matching TRBD2. The CDR3 totals 15 residues. The germline V gene has CDR1 MNHNS and CDR2 SASEGT. The junction had 9 bases not matched to a gene; V was cut back by 6 bases and J by 7 bases. This chain's CDR3 is CASRGAGGRIGELFF. The CDR3 nucleotides read TGTGCCAGCAGAGGGGCGGGGGGGCGGATCGGGGAGCTGTTTTTT.

The rearrangement joins TRBV9 to TRBJ1-5; D may be TRBD1 (5 bases). CDR1 is SGDLS and CDR2 is YYNGEE in the germline V gene. The CDR3 length is 14 residues. The germline V and J ends were trimmed by 3 bases and 1 base, with 8 bases remaining between them. In DNA, the CDR3 is TGTGCCAGCAGCGGGGGGGACAGCAATCAGCCCCAGCATTTT. This codes for CASSGGDSNQPQHF.

In its sample, this clone was seen a few times. The rearrangement links TRBV19 to TRBJ1-6; the match to TRBD1 covers 7 bases. Germline CDR1 reads LNHDA; CDR2 reads SQIVND (reference sequence). The trim removed 7 bases at V and 7 bases at J, leaving 7 bases unmatched. CDR3 size: 14 residues. The CDR3 coding sequence is TGTGCCAGTACCCGACAGGGTCGGAATTCACCCCTCCACTTT. Translation: CASTRQGRNSPLHF.

The gene calls are TRBV28 and TRBJ1-2; D is unclear. CDR3 length equals 12 residues. The germline V and J ends were trimmed by 5 bases and 1 base, with 5 bases remaining between them. Germline V lookup: CDR1 MDHEN, CDR2 SYDVKM. CDR3 DNA: TGTGCCAGCAGTACCCTTAACTATGGCTACACCTTC. This gives the protein CASSTLNYGYTF.

This chain joins TRBV7-6 and TRBJ2-2; perhaps TRBD1 as D (6 bases). The CDR3 extends over 14 amino acids. Looked up from germline, CDR1 is SGHVS and CDR2 is FNYEAQ. The V and J ends lost 6 bases and 0 bases respectively, with 8 bases between them. CDR3: CASRRTANTGELFF. The CDR3, as DNA: TGTGCCAGCAGGCGGACAGCGAACACCGGGGAGCTGTTTTTT.

V usage is TRBV2 and J usage is TRBJ2-1; TRBD2 matches 12 bases. This CDR3 is 14 amino acids long. CDR1 and CDR2 from the germline V gene are SNHLY and FYNNEI. Trimming took 6 bases from V and 5 from J; bases not matched to a gene: 2. The CDR3 is CASRRLAGDNEQFF. The CDR3 nucleotides are TGTGCCAGCAGGAGACTAGCGGGAGACAATGAGCAGTTCTTC.

The chain combines TRBV5-6 with TRBJ1-1; D gene uncertain. Germline values: CDR1 SGHDT, CDR2 YYEEEE. V lost 4 bases, J lost 7 bases, and 11 bases lay in between. The CDR3 is 12 amino acids. The CDR3 nucleotides are TGTGCCAGCAGCCGGACCGCAAATGAAGCTTTCTTT. Its translation: CASSRTANEAFF.

V gene TRBV6-1 combines with J gene TRBJ1-2; 7 bases match TRBD1. Germline CDR1 MNHNS, CDR2 SASEGT. The CDR3 sequence is 17 residues long. After removal of 0 bases from V and 4 bases from J, the junction contained 11 bases not matched to a gene. The CDR3 here is CASSEASQGVLGYGYTF. CDR3 coding DNA: TGTGCCAGCAGTGAAGCGTCCCAGGGGGTCCTCGGCTATGGCTACACCTTC.

The sample holds a few counts of this clone. CDR3 residues: CASSQEEAVNGYTF. In DNA, the CDR3 is TGCGCCAGCAGCCAAGAAGAGGCAGTCAATGGCTACACCTTC. The rearrangement uses TRBV4-3 and TRBJ1-2; D ambiguous. CDR3 length: 14 amino acids. V dropped 0 bases and J dropped 6 bases, with 11 bases sitting between them. The V gene's germline CDR1 is LGHNA and CDR2 YSLEER.

The chain joins TRBV2 to TRBJ1-2; D is possibly TRBD1 (5 bases). This CDR3 is built from 14 residues. The germline V gene has CDR1 SNHLY and CDR2 FYNNEI. Trimming stripped 6 bases from V and 7 bases from J, with 18 bases between. CDR3 coding DNA: TGTGCCAGCAGGGAGGACACCCCCACAGGTGGCTACACCTTC. Translating gives CASREDTPTGGYTF.

The chain joins TRBV28 to TRBJ1-2; the D is unclear. The CDR3 consists of 12 residues. With 4 bases removed from V and 7 bases from J, the gap between germline ends came to 10 bases. Looked up from germline, CDR1 is MDHEN and CDR2 is SYDVKM. CDR3 in amino acids: CASSSVDSGYTF. The CDR3 DNA sequence: TGTGCCAGCAGTTCAGTCGATAGTGGCTACACCTTC.

This clone showed up just a few times. The chain carries TRBV25-1 and TRBJ1-1, with 7 bases that match TRBD1. J gave up 7 bases and V 7 bases, and 12 bases lay outside the gene matches. The CDR3 runs to 14 residues. Germline CDR1 MGHDK, CDR2 SYGVNS. The CDR3 here is CASIPGGGAGEAFF. The CDR3 DNA reads as TGTGCCAGCATCCCAGGGGGGGGCGCGGGTGAAGCTTTCTTT.

This rearrangement joins TRBV5-1 to TRBJ2-7; D tentatively fits TRBD1 or TRBD2 (5 bases each). The CDR3 totals 11 residues. CDR1 is SGHRS and CDR2 is YFSETQ in the germline V gene. Trimming left V 4 bases short and J 6 bases short, with 8 bases between. The CDR3 coding sequence is TGCGCCAGCAGCGGGGGTGGCGAGCAGTACTTC. Translated: CASSGGGEQYF.

This rearrangement joins TRBV11-2 to TRBJ1-1, with 8 bases that match TRBD1. CDR3 length: 15 residues. The V gene's germline CDR1 is SGHAT and CDR2 FQNNGV. J was trimmed by 10 bases and V by 2 bases; bases with no gene match: 12. In DNA form, the CDR3 reads TGTGCCAGCAGCTTAAGGTCGGGACAGGCCGTTGCAGCTTTCTTT. It is translated as CASSLRSGQAVAAFF.

The chain employs TRBV29-1 and TRBJ2-5; D might be TRBD2 (7 bases). V was pared by 7 bases and J by 4 bases, with 16 bases between. The CDR3 covers 13 residues. The germline gives CDR1 SQVTM, CDR2 ANQGSEA. The CDR3 region is CSGGGTGIETQYF. As DNA, the CDR3 is TGCAGCGGGGGGGGCACAGGGATAGAGACCCAGTACTTC.

The chain has TRBV9 and TRBJ2-5; 7 bases align to TRBD2. CDR3 length equals 14 residues. The germline gives CDR1 SGDLS, CDR2 YYNGEE. Trimming cost V 4 bases and J 4 bases; bases outside gene matches: 7. CDR3 DNA sequence: TGTGCCAGCAGCAAATCCGGGACTATAGAGACCCAGTACTTC. Amino acid sequence: CASSKSGTIETQYF.

The genes are TRBV6-1 and TRBJ1-6, with TRBD1 as a possible D gene (5 bases). V was pared by 6 bases and J by 5 bases, with 5 bases between. The CDR3 has 12 residues. Per germline, CDR1 MNHNS and CDR2 SASEGT. DNA for the CDR3: TGTGCCAGCAGGGACAATAATTCACCCCTCCACTTT. Its protein is CASRDNNSPLHF.

V and J are TRBV19 and TRBJ1-5; D gene ambiguous. V lost 4 bases, J lost 0 bases, and 7 bases lay in between. CDR1 is LNHDA, CDR2 SQIVND, per germline (reference sequence). The CDR3 extends over 14 amino acids. CDR3 DNA sequence: TGTGCCAGTAGTACTAGTTATAGCAATCAGCCCCAGCATTTT. This gives the protein CASSTSYSNQPQHF.

The chain links TRBV7-6 to TRBJ1-6; a weak D match, TRBD1 (5 bases). Germline V gene lookup returns CDR1 SGHVS and CDR2 FNYEAQ. The germline V and J ends were trimmed by 6 bases and 14 bases, with 17 bases remaining between them. This CDR3 has 13 amino acids. CDR3 nucleotide sequence: TGTGCCAGCAGTCACAGACAGTCGTCAGCCCTCCACTTT. Protein: CASSHRQSSALHF.

The chain recombines TRBV7-2 with TRBJ2-7, with a weak D call TRBD1 (6 bases). Trimming shortened V by 5 bases and J by 6 bases, and 20 bases separated the two germline ends. This CDR3 contains 15 residues. Germline V gene lookup returns CDR1 SGHTA and CDR2 FQGNSA. The CDR3 bases are TGTGCCAGCAGCCTAATAACAGGGCGGTCGTCCGAGCAGTACTTC. Protein sequence: CASSLITGRSSEQYF.